What follows describes a single TCR beta chain. The junction shows a germline mismatch at one end, possibly a read error. These data belong to a study of regulatory T cells in long-lasting Graves disease. The authors built TCR beta libraries using iRepertoire HTBI primers and Arm-PCR of CDR3 regions. One entry per CDR3 protein, called by TCRdb with MiXCR from the multiplex PCR reads. Counted here are 530,000 or so distinct CDR3 sequences, about 14% occurring once; the ten biggest clones make up roughly a tenth. Specified time point: newly diagnosed GD, antithyroid drugs for less than 3 months. Extracted PBMC RNA gave rise to the TCR library. The same data also contributed to another study, on T cells in Graves' hyperthyroidism and ophthalmopathy.

The sequence derives from a man aged 25 to 45 with Graves disease. This sample comprised peripheral blood mononuclear cells (PBMCs), obtained at new diagnosis, from a patient treated with antithyroid drugs.

In nucleotides, the CDR3 is TGCAGCGTTGCCCACTTTGGTGAGCAATACTTC. Its translation: CSVAHFGEQYF. The chain is built from TRBV29-1 and TRBJ2-7; D remains unclear. Germline values: CDR1 SQVTM, CDR2 ANQGSEA. This CDR3 is 11 amino acids long.